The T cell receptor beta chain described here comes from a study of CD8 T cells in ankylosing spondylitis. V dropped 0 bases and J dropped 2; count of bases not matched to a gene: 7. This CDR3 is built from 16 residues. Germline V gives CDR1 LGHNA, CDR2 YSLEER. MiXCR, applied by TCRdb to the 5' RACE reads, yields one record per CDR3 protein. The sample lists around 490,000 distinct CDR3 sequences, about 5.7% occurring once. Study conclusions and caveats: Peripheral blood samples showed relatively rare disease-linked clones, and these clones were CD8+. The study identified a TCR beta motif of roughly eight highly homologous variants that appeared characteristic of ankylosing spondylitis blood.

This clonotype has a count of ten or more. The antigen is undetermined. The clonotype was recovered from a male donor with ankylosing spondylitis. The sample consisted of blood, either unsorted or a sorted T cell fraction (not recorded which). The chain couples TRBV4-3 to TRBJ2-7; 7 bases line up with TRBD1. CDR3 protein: CASSQDKTGSAYEQYF. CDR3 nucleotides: TGCGCCAGCAGCCAAGACAAGACAGGGAGCGCCTACGAGCAGTACTTC.